This T cell receptor beta chain was captured in a study of identical twins. About this clonotype itself: Its specificity is unknown.

One entry per CDR3 protein, called by TCRdb with MiXCR from the 5' RACE reads. The sample holds about 890,000 distinct CDR3 sequences, approximately 13% seen once. Study conclusions and caveats: For out-of-frame alpha sequences shared by twins, low generation probability was in excess.

V lost 0 bases and J 3 bases, leaving 8 bases between the germline ends. Germline V CDR1 and CDR2: MNHEY, SVGEGT. The CDR3 extends over 15 amino acids. The same sample was also used in a study of yellow fever vaccine responses in identical twins.

The sample was PBMCs. The sequence was obtained from a woman between 18 and 30 years old in good health. The gene calls are TRBV6-2 or TRBV6-3 and TRBJ2-2; D is undetermined. The CDR3 DNA sequence: TGTGCCAGCAGTTACTCCGGCACATACACCGGGGAGCTGTTTTTT. This sequence encodes CASSYSGTYTGELFF.